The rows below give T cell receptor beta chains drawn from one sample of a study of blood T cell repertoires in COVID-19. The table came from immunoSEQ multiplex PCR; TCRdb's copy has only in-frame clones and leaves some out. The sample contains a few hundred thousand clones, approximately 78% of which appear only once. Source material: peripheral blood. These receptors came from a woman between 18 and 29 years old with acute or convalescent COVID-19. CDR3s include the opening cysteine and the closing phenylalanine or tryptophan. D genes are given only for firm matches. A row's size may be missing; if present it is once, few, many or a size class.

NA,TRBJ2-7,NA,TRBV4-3,CASSQGVGSYEQYF,TGCGCCAGCAGCCAAGGGGTAGGGAGCTACGAGCAGTACTTC
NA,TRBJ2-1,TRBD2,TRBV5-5,CASREGTSGDYNEQFF,TGTGCCAGCAGGGAGGGGACTAGCGGAGACTACAATGAGCAGTTCTTC
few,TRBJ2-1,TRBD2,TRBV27,CASSSPGLARNEQFF,TGTGCCAGCAGTTCCCCGGGACTAGCGAGGAATGAGCAGTTCTTC
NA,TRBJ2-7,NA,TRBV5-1,CASSLGPGEQYF,TGCGCCAGCAGCTTGGGCCCCGGCGAGCAGTACTTC
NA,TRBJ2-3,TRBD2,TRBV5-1,CASRTGLAASTDTQYF,TGCGCCAGCAGAACCGGACTAGCTGCTAGCACAGATACGCAGTATTTT
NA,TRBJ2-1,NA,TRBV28,CASSLPLGFSYNEQFF,TGTGCCAGCAGTTTGCCCCTCGGGTTCTCCTACAATGAGCAGTTCTTC
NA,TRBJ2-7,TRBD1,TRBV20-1,CSASSLGQVSYEQYF,TGCAGTGCCAGTTCCCTGGGACAGGTCTCCTACGAGCAGTACTTC
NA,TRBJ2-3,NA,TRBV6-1,CASSEPGADTQYF,TGTGCCAGCAGTGAACCCGGGGCAGATACGCAGTATTTT
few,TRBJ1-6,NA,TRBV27,CASSPPGLALHF,TGTGCCAGCAGTCCCCCAGGTTTGGCCCTCCACTTT
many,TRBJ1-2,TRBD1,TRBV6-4,CASKTGHGYTF,TGTGCCAGCAAGACAGGGCATGGCTACACCTTC
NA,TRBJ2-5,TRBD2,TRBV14,CASSQIRLADFQETQYF,TGTGCCAGCAGCCAGATCCGACTAGCGGATTTCCAAGAGACCCAGTACTTC
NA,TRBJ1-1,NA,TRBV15,CATSTPRVMGMNTEAFF,TGTGCCACCAGCACACCCCGGGTAATGGGTATGAACACTGAAGCTTTCTTT
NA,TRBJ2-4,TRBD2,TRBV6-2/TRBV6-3,CASSYPGLALNIQYF,TGTGCCAGCAGTTACCCGGGACTAGCGCTAAACATTCAGTACTTC
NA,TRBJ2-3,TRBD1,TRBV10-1,CASSEGARGPDTQYF,TGCGCCAGCAGTGAGGGCGCCAGGGGGCCAGATACGCAGTATTTT
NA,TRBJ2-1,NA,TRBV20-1,CSAIYYNEQFF,TGCAGTGCTATCTATTACAATGAGCAGTTCTTC
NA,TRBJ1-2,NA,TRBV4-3,CASSQGWRMSSFGYTF,TGCGCCAGCAGCCAAGGTTGGCGGATGAGTTCCTTTGGCTACACCTTC
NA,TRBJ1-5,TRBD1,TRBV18,CASSPSTGSEQPQHF,TGTGCCAGCTCACCGTCGACAGGGTCAGAACAGCCCCAGCATTTT
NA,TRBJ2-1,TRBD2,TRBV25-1,CATLGASGRLGDNEQFF,TGTGCCACCCTTGGGGCTAGCGGGAGGCTAGGGGACAATGAGCAGTTCTTC
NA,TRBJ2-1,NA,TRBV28,CASSYSGGTYNEQFF,TGTGCCAGCAGTTACAGCGGAGGCACCTACAATGAGCAGTTCTTC
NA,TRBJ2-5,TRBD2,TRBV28,CASTPGGVAGYLETQYF,TGTGCCAGCACCCCCGGAGGAGTAGCGGGATATCTGGAGACCCAGTACTTC
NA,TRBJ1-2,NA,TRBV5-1,CASSLGQRDYGYTF,TGCGCCAGCAGCTTGGGGCAGCGAGACTATGGCTACACCTTC
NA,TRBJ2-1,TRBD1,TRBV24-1,CATSDQGTGVHEQFF,TGTGCCACCAGTGACCAAGGCACAGGGGTGCATGAGCAGTTCTTC
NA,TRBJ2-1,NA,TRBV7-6,CASSLVITETYNEQFF,TGTGCCAGCAGCTTAGTAATCACGGAGACGTACAATGAGCAGTTCTTC
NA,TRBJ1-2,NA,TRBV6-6,CASSTKQGRGYTF,TGTGCCAGCAGTACCAAACAGGGTCGTGGCTACACCTTC
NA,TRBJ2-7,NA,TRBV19,CASSIRDTLIGEQYF,TGTGCCAGTAGTATCCGGGACACCCTCATAGGGGAGCAGTACTTC
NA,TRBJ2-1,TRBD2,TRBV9,CASSVVGGSVYEQFF,TGTGCCAGCAGCGTAGTGGGGGGGTCCGTATATGAGCAGTTCTTC
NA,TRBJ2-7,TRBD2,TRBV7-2,CASSLSGLAYEQYF,TGTGCCAGCAGCTTGTCGGGACTAGCCTACGAGCAGTACTTC
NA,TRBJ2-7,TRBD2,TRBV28,CASTLGTSGTTYEQYF,TGTGCCAGCACCTTGGGGACTAGCGGGACGACCTACGAGCAGTACTTC
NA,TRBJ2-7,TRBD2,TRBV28,CASTSGGTYEQYF,TGTGCCAGCACCTCGGGGGGAACCTACGAGCAGTACTTC
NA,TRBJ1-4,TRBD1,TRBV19,CASSIGQGANEKLFF,TGTGCCAGTAGTATCGGACAGGGCGCTAATGAAAAACTGTTTTTT
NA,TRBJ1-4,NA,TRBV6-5,CASSYSGVSGEKLFF,TGTGCCAGCAGTTACTCCGGGGTCTCGGGAGAAAAACTGTTTTTT
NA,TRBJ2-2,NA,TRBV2,CASRGAARTGELFF,TGTGCCAGCCGGGGGGCAGCCAGGACCGGGGAGCTGTTTTTT
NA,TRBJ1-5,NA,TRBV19,CASTPQRGPQHF,TGTGCCAGTACTCCGCAACGGGGGCCCCAGCATTTT
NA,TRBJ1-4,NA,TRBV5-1,CASSPRLLLGTNEKLFF,TGCGCCAGCAGCCCAAGACTTCTCCTCGGGACTAATGAAAAACTGTTTTTT
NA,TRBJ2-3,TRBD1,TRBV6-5,CASTTGGASDTQYF,TGTGCCAGCACCACAGGGGGCGCATCGGATACGCAGTATTTT
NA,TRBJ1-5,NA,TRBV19,CASSIDWAARLSNQPQHF,TGTGCCAGTAGTATAGATTGGGCTGCCAGACTAAGCAATCAGCCCCAGCATTTT
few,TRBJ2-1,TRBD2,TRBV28,CASSPTAWEGLHEQFF,TGTGCCAGCAGTCCTACCGCCTGGGAGGGCCTTCATGAGCAGTTCTTC
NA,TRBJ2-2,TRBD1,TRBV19,CASSPDRTGELFF,TGTGCCAGTAGTCCGGACAGGACCGGGGAGCTGTTTTTT